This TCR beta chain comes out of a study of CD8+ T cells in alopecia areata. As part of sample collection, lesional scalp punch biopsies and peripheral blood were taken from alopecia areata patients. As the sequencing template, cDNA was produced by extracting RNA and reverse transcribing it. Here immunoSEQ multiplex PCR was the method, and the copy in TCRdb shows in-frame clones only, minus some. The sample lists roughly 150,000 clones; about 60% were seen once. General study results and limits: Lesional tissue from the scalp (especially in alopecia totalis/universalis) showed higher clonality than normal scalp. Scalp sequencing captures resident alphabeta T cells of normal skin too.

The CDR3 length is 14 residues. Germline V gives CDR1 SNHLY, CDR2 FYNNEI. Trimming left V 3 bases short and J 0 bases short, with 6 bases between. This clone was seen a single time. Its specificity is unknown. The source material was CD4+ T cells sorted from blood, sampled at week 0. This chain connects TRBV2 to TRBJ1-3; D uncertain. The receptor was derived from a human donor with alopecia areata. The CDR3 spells CASSDRHSGNTIYF. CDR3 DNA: TGTGCCAGCAGTGACAGACACTCTGGAAACACCATATATTTT.